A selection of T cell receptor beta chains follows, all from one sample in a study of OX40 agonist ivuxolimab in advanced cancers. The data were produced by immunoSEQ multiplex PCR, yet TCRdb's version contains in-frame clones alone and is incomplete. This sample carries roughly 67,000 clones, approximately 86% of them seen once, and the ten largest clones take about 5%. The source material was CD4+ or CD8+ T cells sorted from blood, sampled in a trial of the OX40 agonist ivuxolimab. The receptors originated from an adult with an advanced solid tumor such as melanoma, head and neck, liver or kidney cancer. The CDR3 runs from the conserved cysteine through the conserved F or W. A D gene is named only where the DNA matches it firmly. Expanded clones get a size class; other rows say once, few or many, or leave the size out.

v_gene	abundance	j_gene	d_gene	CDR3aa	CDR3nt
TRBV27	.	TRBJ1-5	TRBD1	CASSLEGTGRQPQHF	TGTGCCAGCAGTTTAGAAGGGACAGGGAGGCAGCCCCAGCATTTT
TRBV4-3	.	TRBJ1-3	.	CASSQDFGGISGNTIYF	TGCGCCAGCAGCCAAGATTTTGGGGGCATTTCTGGAAACACCATATATTTT
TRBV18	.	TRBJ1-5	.	CASSPQNSNQPQHF	TGTGCCAGCTCACCACAGAATAGCAATCAGCCCCAGCATTTT
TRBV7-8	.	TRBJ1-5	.	CASSLEPLKRVTDMHSHF	TGTGCCAGCAGCCTCGAACCTTTAAAAAGAGTAACGGACATGCATAGTCATTTT
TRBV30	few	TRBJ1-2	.	CAWSVRDTSMGGYTF	TGTGCCTGGAGCGTACGGGACACCTCAATGGGGGGCTACACCTTC
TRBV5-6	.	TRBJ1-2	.	CASSETDFYGYTF	TGTGCCAGCAGCGAAACGGACTTCTATGGCTACACCTTC
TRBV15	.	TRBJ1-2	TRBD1	CATSRTGTGTHYGYTF	TGTGCCACCAGCAGAACCGGGACAGGGACACACTATGGCTACACCTTC
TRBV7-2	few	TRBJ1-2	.	CASTPDSLYGYTF	TGTGCCAGCACTCCGGACAGCCTCTATGGCTACACCTTC
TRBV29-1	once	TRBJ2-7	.	CSVAYRVDSYEQYF	TGCAGCGTTGCCTACAGGGTAGACTCCTACGAGCAGTACTTC
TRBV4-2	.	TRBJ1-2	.	CASSQETGAPDGYTF	TGTGCCAGCAGCCAAGAAACCGGGGCGCCGGATGGCTACACCTTC
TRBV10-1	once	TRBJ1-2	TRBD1	CASSENRGVGRGYTF	TGCGCCAGCAGTGAGAACAGGGGAGTCGGTCGTGGCTACACCTTC
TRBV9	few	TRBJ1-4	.	CASSGSGDPLRSF	TGTGCCAGCAGCGGATCAGGGGATCCCCTTAGGTCCTTT
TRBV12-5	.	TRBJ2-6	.	CASGVRPGQSRANVLTF	TGTGCTAGTGGTGTCCGACCAGGACAAAGTCGGGCCAACGTCCTGACTTTC
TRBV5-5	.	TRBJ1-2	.	CASSLAAFYGYTF	TGTGCCAGCAGCTTGGCAGCCTTCTATGGCTACACCTTC
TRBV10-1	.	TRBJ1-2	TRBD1	CASTEMGQGRNGYTF	TGCGCCAGCACCGAGATGGGACAGGGTAGGAATGGCTACACCTTC
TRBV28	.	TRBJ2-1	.	CASTSSGTADSYNEQFF	TGTGCCAGCACCTCGTCCGGGACCGCTGACTCCTACAATGAGCAGTTCTTC
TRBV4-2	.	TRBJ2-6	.	CASSQEGNLAFANVLTF	TGTGCCAGCAGCCAAGAGGGTAACCTAGCGTTTGCCAACGTCCTGACTTTC
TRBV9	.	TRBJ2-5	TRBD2	CASSGGLVGIETQYF	TGTGCCAGCAGCGGGGGACTAGTGGGAATCGAGACCCAGTACTTC
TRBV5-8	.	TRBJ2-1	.	CASSRGGREPHLYEQFF	TGTGCCAGCAGCCGTGGCGGCAGGGAACCTCATCTGTATGAGCAGTTCTTC
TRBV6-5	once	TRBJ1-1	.	CASSYSMVGNTEAFF	TGTGCCAGCAGTTACTCGATGGTGGGGAACACTGAAGCTTTCTTT
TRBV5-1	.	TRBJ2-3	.	CASWLEDTQYF	TGCGCCAGCTGGCTGGAAGATACGCAGTATTTT
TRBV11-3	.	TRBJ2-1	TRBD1	CASSLWQGDSEQFF	TGTGCCAGCAGCTTGTGGCAGGGGGATAGCGAGCAGTTCTTC
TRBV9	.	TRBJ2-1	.	CASSAYGTTSHNEQFF	TGTGCCAGCAGCGCATATGGGACCACCTCCCACAATGAGCAGTTCTTC
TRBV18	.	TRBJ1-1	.	CASSVIGVLGTEAFF	TGTGCCAGCTCCGTGATTGGGGTTTTAGGCACTGAAGCTTTCTTT
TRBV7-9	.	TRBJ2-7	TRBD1	CASTPGTGRTSYEQYF	TGTGCCAGCACCCCGGGGACAGGGAGGACCTCCTACGAGCAGTACTTC
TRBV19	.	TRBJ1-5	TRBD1	CASSISRRGQGNQPQHF	TGTGCCAGTAGTATATCGCGGAGGGGACAGGGGAATCAGCCCCAGCATTTT
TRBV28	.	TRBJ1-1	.	CASRGNTGRAGGPEAFF	TGTGCCAGCAGGGGGAACACGGGTAGGGCCGGGGGCCCTGAAGCTTTCTTT
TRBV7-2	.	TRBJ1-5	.	CASSLNPTGFQPQHF	TGTGCCAGCAGCTTAAACCCGACAGGATTTCAGCCCCAGCATTTT
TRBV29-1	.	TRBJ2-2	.	CSAYPTANTGELFF	TGCAGCGCCTACCCCACCGCGAACACCGGGGAGCTGTTTTTT
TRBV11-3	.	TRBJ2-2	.	CASSLLPGQNTGELFF	TGTGCCAGCAGCTTGTTGCCCGGACAGAACACCGGGGAGCTGTTTTTT
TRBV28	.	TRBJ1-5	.	CASTRVDWGNQPQHF	TGTGCCAGCACCCGGGTAGACTGGGGGAATCAGCCCCAGCATTTT
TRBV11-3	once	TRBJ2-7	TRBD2	CASSPREGGLYEQYF	TGTGCCAGCAGCCCACGGGAGGGGGGGCTCTACGAGCAGTACTTC
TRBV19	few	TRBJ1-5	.	CASSIQGSNQPQHF	TGTGCCAGTAGTATACAGGGAAGCAATCAGCCCCAGCATTTT
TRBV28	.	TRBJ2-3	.	CASSLADTQYF	TGTGCCAGCAGTTTAGCGGATACGCAGTATTTT
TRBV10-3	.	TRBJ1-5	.	CAISEGEDQPQHF	TGTGCCATCAGTGAGGGGGAGGATCAGCCCCAGCATTTT
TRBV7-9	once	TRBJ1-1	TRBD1	CASSLTGGEGNTEAFF	TGTGCCAGCAGCTTGACAGGGGGCGAGGGGAACACTGAAGCTTTCTTT
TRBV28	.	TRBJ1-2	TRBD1	CASSGTGAYGYTF	TGTGCCAGCAGCGGGACAGGGGCCTATGGCTACACCTTC
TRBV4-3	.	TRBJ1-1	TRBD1	CASSRGTGSGNTEAFF	TGCGCCAGCAGCCGAGGGACAGGTTCGGGGAACACTGAAGCTTTCTTT
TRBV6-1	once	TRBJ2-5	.	CASTQEAQYF	TGTGCCAGCACCCAAGAGGCCCAGTACTTC
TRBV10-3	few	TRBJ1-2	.	CAISEPKAPYGYTF	TGTGCCATCAGTGAGCCGAAGGCCCCCTATGGCTACACCTTC
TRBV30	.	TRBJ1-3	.	CAWSHTSGGFSRNTIYF	TGTGCCTGGAGCCACACATCGGGAGGGTTTAGCCGAAACACCATATATTTT
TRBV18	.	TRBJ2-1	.	CASSPPGGPYNEQFF	TGTGCCAGCTCACCACCCGGGGGGCCCTACAATGAGCAGTTCTTC
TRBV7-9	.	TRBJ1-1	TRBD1	CASSPTLKGQTQNTEAFF	TGTGCCAGCAGCCCAACCTTGAAGGGACAGACTCAGAACACTGAAGCTTTCTTT
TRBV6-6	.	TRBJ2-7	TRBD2	CASSYTSGGPYEQYF	TGTGCCAGCAGTTACACTAGCGGGGGGCCCTACGAGCAGTACTTC
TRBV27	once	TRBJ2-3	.	CASSSSGRTDTQYF	TGTGCCAGCAGTTCCAGCGGACGCACAGATACGCAGTATTTT
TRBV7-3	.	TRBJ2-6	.	CASSLTGSGANVLTF	TGTGCCAGCAGCTTAACGGGCTCTGGGGCCAACGTCCTGACTTTC
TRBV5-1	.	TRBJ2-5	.	CASSLAGETQYF	TGCGCCAGCAGCTTGGCCGGGGAGACCCAGTACTTC
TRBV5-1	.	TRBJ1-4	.	CASSLDSGYNEKLFF	TGCGCCAGCAGCTTGGATTCAGGGTATAATGAAAAACTGTTTTTT
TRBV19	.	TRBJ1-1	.	CASSIDLVASAFF	TGTGCCAGTAGTATAGATCTGGTAGCTTCAGCTTTCTTT
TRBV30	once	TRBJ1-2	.	CACSNSQGKANYGYTF	TGTGCCTGCTCAAACTCACAGGGTAAAGCTAACTATGGCTACACCTTC
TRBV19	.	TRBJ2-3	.	CASSIKFWSNTDTQYF	TGTGCCAGTAGTATCAAATTCTGGTCCAACACAGATACGCAGTATTTT
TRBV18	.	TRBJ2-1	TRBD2	CASSPPTSGRALQFF	TGTGCCAGCTCACCACCGACTAGCGGGAGGGCTTTGCAGTTCTTC
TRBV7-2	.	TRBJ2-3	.	CASGLTQGEGTDTQYF	TGTGCCAGCGGGCTCACACAGGGCGAGGGGACAGATACGCAGTATTTT
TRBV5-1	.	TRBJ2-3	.	CASSLGTTDTQYF	TGCGCCAGCAGCTTAGGGACGACAGATACGCAGTATTTT
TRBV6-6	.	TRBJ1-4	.	CASSWGRGSEKLFF	TGTGCCAGCAGTTGGGGCAGGGGAAGTGAAAAACTGTTTTTT
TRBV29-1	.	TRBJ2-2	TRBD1	CSVDLGQGWMFF	TGCAGCGTTGATTTGGGACAGGGGTGGATGTTTTTT
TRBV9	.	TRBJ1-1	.	CASSVVEETEAFF	TGTGCCAGCAGCGTAGTGGAAGAAACTGAAGCTTTCTTT